This TCR beta chain stems from a study of CD8+ T cells in alopecia areata. Looked up from germline, CDR1 is SGHDT and CDR2 is YYEEEE. V gave up 5 bases and J gave up 6 bases, with 12 bases separating them. The CDR3 extends over 13 amino acids. RNA extraction was followed by reverse transcription into cDNA, which acted as the sequencing template. Generated by immunoSEQ multiplex PCR, the TCRdb table keeps only in-frame clones and is missing some. The table includes about 200,000 clones, about 56% detected once. This clone was found a few times. As yet, its antigen is unknown. Findings and caveats of the study: Tissue-resident alphabeta T cells belonging to normal skin likewise get sequenced within scalp specimens.

The sequence was obtained from a human donor in good health. The rearrangement links TRBV5-6 to TRBJ2-1; perhaps TRBD2 as D (5 bases). Sequenced input: CD8+ T cells sorted from blood. DNA for the CDR3: TGTGCCAGCAGTCGCGGGTCTTCCAATGAGCAGTTCTTC. It yields the protein CASSRGSSNEQFF.